This T cell receptor beta chain stems from a study of T cells in Graves' hyperthyroidism and ophthalmopathy. The investigators amplified TCR beta CDR3 regions from RNA transcripts. RT-PCR in the first round (using the HTBI primer set) targeted the TCR CDR3. Using its own MiXCR run on the multiplex PCR reads, TCRdb lists one record per CDR3 protein. The sample consists of hundreds of thousands of distinct CDR3 sequences, approximately 23% of them appearing once. Germline CDR1 reads MNHEY; CDR2 reads SVGEGT. The V segment lost 7 bases and the J segment 4 bases; nucleotides outside the gene matches: 14. The CDR3 extends over 16 amino acids. Researchers barred patients who had uncontrolled infection, other autoimmune disease, pregnancy or lactation. Orbital computed tomography and thyroid ultrasound, together with serum TRAb and thyroxine and clinical symptoms, were used for diagnoses. This clonotype was observed at least ten times.

What was sequenced was blood. This receptor was obtained from a woman between 35 and 50 years old with Graves' ophthalmopathy. The chain is built from TRBV6-2 or TRBV6-3 and TRBJ2-7; TRBD2 matches at 9 bases. As DNA, the CDR3 is TGTGCCAGCACCCCCCCTCCGGGACTAGCTTTGTACGAGCAGTACTTC. The encoded protein is CASTPPPGLALYEQYF.